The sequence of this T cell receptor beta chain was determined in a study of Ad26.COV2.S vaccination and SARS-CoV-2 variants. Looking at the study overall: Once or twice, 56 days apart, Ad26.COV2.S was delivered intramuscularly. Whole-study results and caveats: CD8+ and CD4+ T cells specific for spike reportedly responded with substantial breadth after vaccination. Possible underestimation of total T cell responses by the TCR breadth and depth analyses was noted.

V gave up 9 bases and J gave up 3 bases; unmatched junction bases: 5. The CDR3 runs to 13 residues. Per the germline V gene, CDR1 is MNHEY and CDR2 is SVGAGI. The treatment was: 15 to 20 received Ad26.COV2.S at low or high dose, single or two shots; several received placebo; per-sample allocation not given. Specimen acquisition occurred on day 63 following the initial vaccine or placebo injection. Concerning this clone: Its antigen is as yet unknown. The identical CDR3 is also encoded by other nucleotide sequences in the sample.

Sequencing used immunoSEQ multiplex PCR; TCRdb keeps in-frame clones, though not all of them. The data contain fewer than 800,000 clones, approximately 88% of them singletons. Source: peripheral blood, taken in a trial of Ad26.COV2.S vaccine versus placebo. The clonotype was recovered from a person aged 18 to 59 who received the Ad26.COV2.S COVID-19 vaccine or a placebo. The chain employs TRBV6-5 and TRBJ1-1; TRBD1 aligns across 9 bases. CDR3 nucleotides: TGTGCCAGTAACAGGGGGCTTTACACTGAAGCTTTCTTT. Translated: CASNRGLYTEAFF.